This T cell receptor beta chain was sequenced during a study of blood T cell repertoires in COVID-19 (TCRdb year 2020). For the study in its entirety: Collaborator samples came from the United States, Italy and Spain and covered acute and convalescent phases of COVID-19. The dataset comprised deeply sampled blood TCRbeta repertoires from subjects exposed to, actively infected with, or recovered from COVID-19. HLA class I and class II types, where available, came from metadata supplied by the sample provider rather than from assay-based typing. The prospective study material was composed of cDNA or gDNA derived from T cells, B-cell-depleted T cells, or PBMCs. Sample metadata almost always included a de-identified subject ID, COVID-19 status, age in years and sex. The repertoires were released in a freely available public database intended as a resource for research on the immune response to SARS-CoV-2. Samples were obtained from the ongoing ImmuneRACE study (first 160 participants) and from over 1,000 subjects provided by 6 global collaborators. What the research found in general, with its limitations: The amount of clinical and demographic metadata varied by source and participant and was provided uncurated.

Whole blood was collected in K2EDTA tubes by collaborating institutions according to the institutions' own protocols. Collaborator samples were shipped for TCRbeta analysis as frozen whole blood, isolated PBMCs, or DNA extracted from either sample type. Concerning this clone: Its specific antigen is unknown. Base-call qualities are not available, and no considerably larger clone is one nucleotide away.

The immunoSEQ Assay, a bias-controlled multiplex PCR, was used to amplify TCRbeta CDR3 regions from genomic DNA. The paper's processing steps were these. Nucleated cell counts per sample were estimated from amplification of reference gene primers within the assay. Sequence reads were collapsed and filtered to measure the absolute abundance of every unique TCRbeta CDR3 rearrangement. For each sample, productive Simpson clonality was calculated as the square root of Simpson's diversity index over productive rearrangements. TCRdb mirrors the immuneACCESS table, restricted to in-frame sequences. Some clones are absent from its copies; in checked studies, under half trace to an unresolved V gene, and the reason for the others is unknown. V, J and clone size derive from that table, while D and trimming were established from the DNA sequence. This sample lists around 100,000 clones; about 86% were detected once. The ten largest clones take up about 3.6% of the sample.

CDR1 and CDR2, per the germline V gene, are SGHNT and YENEEA. The CDR3 starts with the cysteine, ends with the phenylalanine, and has 15 residues. The read is trimmed to its CDR3 DNA, 45 bases read in frame from base 1. Trimming costs V 5 bases and J 0 bases, and their ends lie 11 bases apart. This clonotype originated in a woman aged 80 or over with active or convalescent COVID-19. The sample consisted of peripheral blood. Here the chain combines TRBV11-3 and TRBJ2-1; a tentative D match to TRBD2 spans 5 bases. The CDR3 protein: CASSLATSSYNEQFF. In nucleotides, the sequence is TGTGCCAGCAGCCTAGCCACTAGCTCCTACAATGAGCAGTTCTTC.